The present entry profiles one T cell receptor beta chain with its context. What this receptor recognizes is not known. Base qualities are not provided; no much larger clone lies one nucleotide away. The sample is drawn from a study of blood T cell repertoires in COVID-19 (dated by TCRdb to 2019 to 2021). About the study as a whole: The collaborator samples originated in the United States, Italy and Spain and spanned the acute and convalescent phases of COVID-19. The prospective study material was composed of cDNA or gDNA derived from T cells, B-cell-depleted T cells, or PBMCs. The repertoires were made available in a free public database intended to serve as a resource for research on the immune response to SARS-CoV-2. HLA class I and class II types, where available, came from metadata supplied by the sample provider rather than from assay-based typing. Nearly every sample came with metadata listing a de-identified subject ID, COVID-19 status, age in years and sex. Subjects who had been exposed to COVID-19, were actively infected with it, or had recovered from it provided the deeply sampled blood TCRbeta repertoires that made up the dataset. Samples came from the ongoing ImmuneRACE study (first 160 participants) plus 1,254 subjects from 6 global collaborators. Points the paper makes about the study in general: How much clinical and demographic metadata was included differed by source and by participant, and the metadata was provided uncurated.

Whole blood was collected in K2EDTA tubes by collaborating institutions according to the institutions' own protocols. For TCRbeta analysis, collaborator samples were shipped as frozen whole blood, as isolated PBMCs, or as DNA extracted from either sample type. TCRbeta CDR3 regions were amplified from genomic DNA by means of the immunoSEQ Assay, a bias-controlled multiplex PCR. Per the source publication's procedure: Nucleated cell counts per sample were estimated from amplification of reference gene primers within the assay. To quantify the absolute abundance of each unique TCRbeta CDR3 rearrangement, sequence reads were collapsed and filtered. For each sample, productive Simpson clonality was calculated as the square root of Simpson's diversity index across productive rearrangements. Entries here come from immuneACCESS through TCRdb and include only in-frame sequences with V and J called. Some clones fail to appear in such tables; in the studies checked, an unresolved V gene covers under half of the shortfall, and the cause of the remainder is unknown. That table supplies the V and J calls and clone size; D and trimming were determined from the DNA. The sample profile shows 28,000 or so clones; nearly 90% of them were found once. Approximately 10% of the sample belongs to the ten largest clones.

This clonotype was sampled from a man in his 70s with acute or convalescent COVID-19. Material for sequencing was peripheral blood.

Here is the DNA: TGTGCCAGCAGTTACTCTCAGGGGGCTACCCTACGAGAGCAGTACTTC. Its protein product is CASSYSQGATLREQYF. Rearrangement joined TRBV6-5 to TRBJ2-7; 8 nucleotides in the junction match TRBD1. The CDR3 starts with the cysteine, ends with the phenylalanine, and has 16 residues. The only DNA kept is the CDR3, 48 bases in frame from the first base. Trimmed from V: 0 bases; trimmed from J: 7 bases; junction bases lacking a gene match: 11. CDR1 and CDR2 are read off the germline V gene as MNHEY and SVGAGI.